These T cell receptor beta chains were read from a single sample in a study of T cell responses to AZD1222 COVID-19 vaccine. The repertoire was sequenced with immunoSEQ multiplex PCR; TCRdb's copy has only in-frame clones and lacks some. The top ten clones hold just under 6.5% of a sample with some 130,000 clones, around 90% of them seen once. The sample here was peripheral blood, taken on day 0 of AZD1222 vaccination. Source of these receptors: an adult in good health. Both conserved end residues are part of each CDR3. D genes are given only for firm matches. The size of a clone is reported for some rows only, either as once, few or many, or as a class for expanded clones.

TRBV6-6	.	TRBJ2-5	.	CASSPPRRKETQYF	TGTGCCAGCAGTCCACCGCGGAGAAAAGAGACCCAGTACTTC
TRBV18	.	TRBJ1-5	.	CASSPGGNQPQHF	TGTGCCAGCTCACCCGGGGGCAATCAGCCCCAGCATTTT
TRBV18	.	TRBJ1-6	.	CASSPVQSSYNSPLHF	TGTGCCAGCTCACCAGTACAGAGCTCCTATAATTCACCCCTCCACTTT
TRBV13	.	TRBJ1-2	.	CASSPTWGGFFNYGYTF	TGTGCCAGCAGCCCGACTTGGGGGGGTTTTTTTAACTATGGCTACACCTTC
TRBV30	.	TRBJ2-7	.	CAWSLNNYEQYF	TGTGCCTGGAGTCTGAACAACTACGAGCAGTACTTC
TRBV30	.	TRBJ1-2	.	CAWSQNYGYTF	TGTGCCTGGAGTCAAAACTATGGCTACACCTTC
TRBV10-3	once	TRBJ2-3	TRBD2	CAISGGGTSGADTQYF	TGTGCCATCAGTGGAGGCGGGACTAGCGGGGCAGATACGCAGTATTTT
TRBV29-1	few	TRBJ2-7	.	CSVSYGPRADYEQYF	TGCAGCGTTTCATACGGGCCGAGGGCCGACTACGAGCAGTACTTC
TRBV9	.	TRBJ2-1	TRBD2	CASSAGTSGYNEQFF	TGTGCCAGCAGCGCCGGGACTAGCGGGTACAATGAGCAGTTCTTC
TRBV4-2	.	TRBJ1-1	TRBD1	CASSQEGTDYWTEAFF	TGTGCCAGCAGCCAAGAAGGGACAGACTATTGGACTGAAGCTTTCTTT
TRBV4-1	few	TRBJ1-1	TRBD1	CASSHADRANTEAFF	TGCGCCAGCAGCCATGCAGACAGGGCGAACACTGAAGCTTTCTTT
TRBV7-2	.	TRBJ1-1	.	CASTPQGRNTEAFF	TGTGCCAGCACCCCACAGGGTAGAAACACTGAAGCTTTCTTT
TRBV5-6	.	TRBJ1-6	.	CASSGVRVFSPLHF	TGTGCCAGCAGCGGGGTCAGGGTCTTTTCACCCCTCCACTTT
TRBV27	few	TRBJ1-2	TRBD1	CASKHRTGASYGYTF	TGTGCCAGCAAACATCGGACAGGGGCCTCCTATGGCTACACCTTC
TRBV7-2	.	TRBJ1-3	.	CASSLSGRDSISGNTIYF	TGTGCCAGCAGCTTATCCGGGAGGGACTCTATCTCTGGAAACACCATATATTTT
TRBV13	.	TRBJ1-3	.	CASSPRSGTAGNTIYF	TGTGCCAGCAGCCCGCGCTCCGGGACGGCGGGAAACACCATATATTTT
TRBV7-9	.	TRBJ2-5	TRBD2	CASISGTSGLYQETQYF	TGTGCCAGCATCTCCGGGACTAGCGGACTGTACCAAGAGACCCAGTACTTC
TRBV19	.	TRBJ1-2	.	CASSIRSGRVDGYTF	TGTGCCAGTAGTATTAGGAGTGGCAGGGTAGATGGCTACACCTTC
TRBV3-1/TRBV3-2	.	TRBJ1-6	TRBD1	CASSRFGQANHF	TGTGCCAGCAGCCGGTTCGGACAGGCGAACCACTTT
TRBV30	.	TRBJ2-3	TRBD2	CAWSHWRGSTDTQYF	TGTGCCTGGAGTCACTGGCGGGGGAGCACAGATACGCAGTATTTT
TRBV10-1	.	TRBJ2-3	TRBD1	CASSDPDRVRADTQYF	TGCGCCAGCAGTGACCCGGACAGGGTCAGAGCAGATACGCAGTATTTT
TRBV2	.	TRBJ2-3	.	CASSEAGDTQYF	TGTGCCAGCAGTGAAGCAGGGGATACGCAGTATTTT
TRBV5-4	.	TRBJ1-1	TRBD1	CASSLTGGLTEAFF	TGTGCCAGCAGCCTCACAGGGGGCCTCACTGAAGCTTTCTTT
TRBV30	.	TRBJ1-5	.	CACANREDQPQHF	TGTGCCTGCGCGAACAGGGAGGATCAGCCCCAGCATTTT
TRBV18	.	TRBJ2-2	TRBD1	CASSLLGQGSTGELFF	TGTGCCAGCTCGCTGCTGGGACAGGGATCCACCGGGGAGCTGTTTTTT
TRBV5-4	.	TRBJ1-1	.	CASSLVRGWDTEAFF	TGTGCCAGCAGCTTGGTTAGGGGGTGGGACACTGAAGCTTTCTTT
TRBV6-2/TRBV6-3	.	TRBJ1-4	.	CASSWTVTNEKLFF	TGTGCCAGCAGTTGGACAGTAACTAATGAAAAACTGTTTTTT
TRBV4-3	.	TRBJ1-1	TRBD1	CASSQDRDSEAFF	TGCGCCAGCAGCCAAGACAGGGACAGTGAAGCTTTCTTT
TRBV11-3	once	TRBJ2-2	TRBD1	CASRQGADTGELFF	TGTGCCAGCAGACAGGGGGCGGACACCGGGGAGCTGTTTTTT
TRBV6-5	many	TRBJ2-2	.	CASSRGGTNTGELFF	TGTGCCAGCAGTCGAGGAGGGACGAACACCGGGGAGCTGTTTTTT
TRBV27	few	TRBJ1-5	.	CASSFGLGNQPQHF	TGTGCCAGCAGTTTTGGGTTGGGGAATCAGCCCCAGCATTTT
TRBV5-8	.	TRBJ2-7	TRBD1	CASSLEIDRAEQYF	TGTGCCAGCAGCTTGGAAATTGACAGGGCCGAGCAGTACTTC
TRBV27	.	TRBJ2-1	TRBD2	CASSLSSGGAGFF	TGTGCCAGCAGTTTATCTAGCGGGGGGGCCGGGTTCTTC
TRBV5-1	.	TRBJ1-2	.	CASSLALDSDRYGYTF	TGCGCCAGCAGCTTGGCCTTGGACAGCGACCGCTATGGCTACACCTTC
TRBV3-1/TRBV3-2	.	TRBJ2-5	TRBD2	CASSQDVGGGILETQYF	TGTGCCAGCAGCCAAGATGTCGGCGGGGGTATACTAGAGACCCAGTACTTC
TRBV18	.	TRBJ2-7	.	CASSNSANNYEQYF	TGTGCCAGCTCAAATTCGGCAAACAACTACGAGCAGTACTTC
TRBV10-3	.	TRBJ1-1	TRBD1	CAIGRQGLGVEAFF	TGTGCCATCGGGAGACAGGGTTTGGGAGTTGAAGCTTTCTTT
TRBV5-4	.	TRBJ2-1	.	CASSSGRGTYNEQFF	TGTGCCAGCAGCTCTGGCCGGGGGACATACAATGAGCAGTTCTTC
TRBV18	.	TRBJ1-1	.	CASSPTRSGGPEAFF	TGTGCCAGCTCACCGACCCGTTCGGGGGGTCCTGAAGCTTTCTTT
TRBV5-8	.	TRBJ1-4	.	CASSSQTGSEKLFF	TGTGCCAGCAGCTCCCAGACAGGATCTGAAAAACTGTTTTTT
TRBV13	.	TRBJ1-1	.	CASTLGKGWTEAFF	TGTGCCAGCACCCTAGGGAAGGGCTGGACTGAAGCTTTCTTT
TRBV7-3	once	TRBJ1-4	.	CASKSPDPNEKLFF	TGTGCCAGCAAATCCCCAGATCCTAATGAAAAACTGTTTTTT
TRBV6-2/TRBV6-3	once	TRBJ1-2	TRBD1	CASSRDRDYGYTF	TGTGCCAGCAGCCGCGACAGGGACTATGGCTACACCTTC
TRBV6-5	.	TRBJ1-1	.	CASSRSAEDTEAFF	TGTGCCAGCAGTCGTTCCGCGGAGGACACTGAAGCTTTCTTT
TRBV19	once	TRBJ2-1	TRBD1	CASSIGQGEQFF	TGTGCCAGTAGTATAGGACAGGGAGAGCAGTTCTTC
TRBV5-6	.	TRBJ2-7	.	CASSYGTGRHEQYF	TGTGCCAGCAGTTATGGGACGGGGAGGCACGAGCAGTACTTC